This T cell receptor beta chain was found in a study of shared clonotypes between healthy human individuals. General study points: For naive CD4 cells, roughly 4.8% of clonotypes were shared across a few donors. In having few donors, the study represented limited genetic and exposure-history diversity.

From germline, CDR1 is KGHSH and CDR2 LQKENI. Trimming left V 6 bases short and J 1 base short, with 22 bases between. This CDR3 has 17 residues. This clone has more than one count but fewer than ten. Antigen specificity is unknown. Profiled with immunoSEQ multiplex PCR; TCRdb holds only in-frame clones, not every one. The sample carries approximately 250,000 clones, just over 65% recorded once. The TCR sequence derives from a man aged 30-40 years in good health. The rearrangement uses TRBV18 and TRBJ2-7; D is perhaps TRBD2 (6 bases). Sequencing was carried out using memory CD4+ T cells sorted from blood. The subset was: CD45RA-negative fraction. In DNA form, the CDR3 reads TGTGCCAGCTCGCCCTTAAACCGGGAGTGGGGTTCCTACGAGCAGTACTTC. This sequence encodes CASSPLNREWGSYEQYF.